Given below is one T cell receptor beta chain in context. The data are from a study of blood T cell repertoires in COVID-19. As for the study in general: Specimens from acute and convalescent COVID-19 originated in the United States, Italy and Spain.

Profiled with immunoSEQ multiplex PCR; TCRdb holds only in-frame clones, not every one. The sample includes roughly 120,000 clones, over 65% of them seen just once. The source of this sequence is a woman aged 80 or over with acute or convalescent COVID-19. Material: peripheral blood.

CDR3 bases: TGCGCCAGCAGACGGGACACCGCGAACACCGGGGAGCTGTTTTTT. It yields the protein CASRRDTANTGELFF. J is TRBJ2-2 and V is TRBV5-1; tentative D call: TRBD1 (6 bases). Per the germline V gene, CDR1 is SGHRS and CDR2 is YFSETQ. The V gene lost 5 bases and the J gene lost 0 bases, with 11 bases spanning the gap. This CDR3 is 15 amino acids long.